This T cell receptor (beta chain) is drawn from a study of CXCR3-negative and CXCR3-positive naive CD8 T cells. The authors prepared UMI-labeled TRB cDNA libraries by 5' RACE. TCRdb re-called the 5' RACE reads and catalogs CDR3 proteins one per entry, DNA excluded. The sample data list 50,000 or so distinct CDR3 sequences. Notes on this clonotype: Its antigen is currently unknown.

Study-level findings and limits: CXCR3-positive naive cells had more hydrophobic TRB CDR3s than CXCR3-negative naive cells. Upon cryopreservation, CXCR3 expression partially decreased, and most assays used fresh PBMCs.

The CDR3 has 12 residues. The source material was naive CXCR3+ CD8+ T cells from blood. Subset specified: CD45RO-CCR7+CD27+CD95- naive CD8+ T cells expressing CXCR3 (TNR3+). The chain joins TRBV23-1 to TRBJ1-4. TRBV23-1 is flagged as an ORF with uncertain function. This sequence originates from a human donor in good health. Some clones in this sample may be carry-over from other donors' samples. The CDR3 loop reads CASSMRNEKLFF.